These T cell receptor beta chains were read from a single sample in a study of T cells expressing NK-cell markers. Using the 5' RACE reads, TCRdb records one entry per CDR3 protein without DNA. The repertoire shows roughly 390,000 distinct CDR3 sequences; the top ten hold 5.2%. Sequenced sample: blood T cells: a sorted CD56 or NKG2C T cell subset, CD4+ or CD8+ T cells, or bulk PBMC T cells (not recorded which). The source is a man aged 18-69 years in good health. Both conserved end residues are part of each CDR3. Fields, in order: J gene, V gene, CDR3 protein.

TRBJ2-7,TRBV6-1,CASRPRPQSSEQYF
TRBJ2-1,TRBV29-1,CSVSRLAGDSVNNEQFF
TRBJ2-1,TRBV27,CASRPGTGRSYNEQFF
TRBJ2-3,TRBV5-1,CASSPRPTSGVGTDTQYF
TRBJ2-1,TRBV27,CASSTPGQGIREQFF
TRBJ1-2,TRBV6-1,CASTRTGVPYGYTF
TRBJ2-1,TRBV12-3/TRBV12-4,CASSTTDGSSYNEQFF
TRBJ2-7,TRBV27,CASSRGATNSYEQYF
TRBJ2-5,TRBV20-1,CSASRAGTSKETQYF
TRBJ2-3,TRBV9,CASSVGGTSGGDTQYF
TRBJ1-5,TRBV7-8,CASSQIYSNQPQHF
TRBJ2-2,TRBV6-1,CASRPGLARTGELFF
TRBJ2-7,TRBV5-1,CASSLYQGTGNEQYF
TRBJ1-1,TRBV7-2,CASSRRTGVNTEAFF
TRBJ2-1,TRBV6-4,CASSDWRGSNEQFF
TRBJ2-1,TRBV5-5,CASSLGRAHGNEQFF
TRBJ2-1,TRBV12-3/TRBV12-4,CASSVMAGVYNEQFF
TRBJ1-2,TRBV29-1,CSVLTGVYGYTF
TRBJ2-3,TRBV29-1,CSVYQGPDTQYF
TRBJ2-7,TRBV14,CASSRDFHSEQYF
TRBJ1-2,TRBV9,CASSGDGIGLGYTF
TRBJ2-1,TRBV27,CASSLLPSREQFF
TRBJ1-1,TRBV7-8,CASSWISETEAFF
TRBJ1-1,TRBV29-1,CSVEPHRSGGTEAFF
TRBJ1-3,TRBV14,CASSQVKQGKSLSGNTIYF
TRBJ1-6,TRBV30,CAWRSVSQGRSPLHF
TRBJ2-1,TRBV6-1,CASREPGRGLGNEQFF
TRBJ2-3,TRBV12-3/TRBV12-4,CATSPGHSTDTQYF
TRBJ1-2,TRBV2,CASSEYWAGGDGYTF
TRBJ2-6,TRBV9,CASSVESAGANVLTF
TRBJ2-3,TRBV6-6,CASSYGHSGEQYF